The clone carrying this T cell receptor (beta chain) was counted many times. Aged 18 to 65, the patients had hyperthyroidism that was newly diagnosed and had lasted under 2 months. Uncontrolled infections, other autoimmune diseases, pregnancy or lactation led to exclusion of patients. It was approximately 9.4 ml of fresh peripheral blood that supplied the PBMCs. Trimming left V 3 bases short and J 6 bases short, with 9 bases between. The CDR3 is 13 amino acids. CDR1 is SNHLY and CDR2 is FYNNEI in the germline V gene. This specimen belongs to a study of T cells in Graves' hyperthyroidism and ophthalmopathy. RNA transcripts yielded amplified TCR beta CDR3 regions. Carried out on the TCR CDR3, a first-round RT-PCR used the HTBI primer set. MiXCR, run by TCRdb on the multiplex PCR reads, gives a single entry per CDR3 protein. The sample holds nearly 600,000 distinct CDR3 sequences, around 14% seen once.

The specimen sequenced was blood. V is TRBV2 and J is TRBJ2-1; TRBD1 might be the D (6 bases). The origin of this receptor is a woman aged 25 to 39 with Graves' hyperthyroidism that later progressed to Graves' ophthalmopathy. DNA of the CDR3: TGTGCCAGCAGTGATGGGGGCGGCAATGAGCAGTTCTTC. Residues: CASSDGGGNEQFF.